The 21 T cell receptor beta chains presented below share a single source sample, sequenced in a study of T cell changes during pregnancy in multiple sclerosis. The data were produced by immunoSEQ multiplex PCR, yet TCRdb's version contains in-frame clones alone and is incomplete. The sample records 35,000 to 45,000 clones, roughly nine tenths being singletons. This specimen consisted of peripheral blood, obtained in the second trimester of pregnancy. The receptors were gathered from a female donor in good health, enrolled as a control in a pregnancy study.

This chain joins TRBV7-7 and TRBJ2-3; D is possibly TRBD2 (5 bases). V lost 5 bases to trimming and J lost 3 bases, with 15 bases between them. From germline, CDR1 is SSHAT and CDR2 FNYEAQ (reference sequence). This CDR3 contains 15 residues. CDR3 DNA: TGTGCCAGCAGCCCGGGTCTAGCCCCTACAGATACGCAGTATTTT. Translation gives CASSPGLAPTDTQYF.

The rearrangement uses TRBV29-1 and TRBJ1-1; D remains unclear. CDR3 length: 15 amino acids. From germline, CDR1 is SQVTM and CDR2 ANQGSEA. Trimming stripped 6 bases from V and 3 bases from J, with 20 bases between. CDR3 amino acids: CSVPFLKGGYTEAFF. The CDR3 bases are TGCAGCGTGCCCTTTTTGAAGGGAGGGTACACTGAAGCTTTCTTT.

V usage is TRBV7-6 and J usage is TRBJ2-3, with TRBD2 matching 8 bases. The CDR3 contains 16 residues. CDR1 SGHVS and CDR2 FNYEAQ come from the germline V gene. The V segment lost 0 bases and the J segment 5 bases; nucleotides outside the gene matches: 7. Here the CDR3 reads CASSLALGGAGDTQYF. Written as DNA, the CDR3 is TGTGCCAGCAGCTTAGCGCTCGGGGGGGCCGGAGATACGCAGTATTTT.

The CDR3 bases are TGTGCCAGCAGCGTTGGGACTAGCACTAGCACAGATACGCAGTATTTT. The encoded protein is CASSVGTSTSTDTQYF. The rearrangement uses TRBV14 and TRBJ2-3, with 9 bases lining up with TRBD2. V was clipped by 5 bases and J by 0 bases; unmatched bases: 6. This CDR3 has 16 amino acids. CDR1 and CDR2 (germline): SGHDN, FVKESK.

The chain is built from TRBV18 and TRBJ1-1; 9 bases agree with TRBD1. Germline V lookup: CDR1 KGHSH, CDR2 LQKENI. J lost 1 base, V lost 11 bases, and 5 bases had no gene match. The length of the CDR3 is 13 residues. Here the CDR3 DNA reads TGTGCCGGGGGACAGGGAGGGAACACTGAAGCTTTCTTT. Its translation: CAGGQGGNTEAFF.

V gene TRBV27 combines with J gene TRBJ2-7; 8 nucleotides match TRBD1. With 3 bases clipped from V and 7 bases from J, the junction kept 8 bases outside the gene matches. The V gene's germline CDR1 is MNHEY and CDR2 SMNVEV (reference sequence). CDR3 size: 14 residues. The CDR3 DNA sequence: TGTGCCAGCAGTTTTGGCAGGGGGCCTGGGGAGCAGTACTTC. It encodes CASSFGRGPGEQYF.

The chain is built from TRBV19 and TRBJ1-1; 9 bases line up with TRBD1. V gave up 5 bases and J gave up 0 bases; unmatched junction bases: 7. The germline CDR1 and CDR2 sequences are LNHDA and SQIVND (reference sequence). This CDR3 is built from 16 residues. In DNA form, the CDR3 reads TGTGCCAGTAGTGATACAGGGGGCTCAGTGAACACTGAAGCTTTCTTT. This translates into CASSDTGGSVNTEAFF.

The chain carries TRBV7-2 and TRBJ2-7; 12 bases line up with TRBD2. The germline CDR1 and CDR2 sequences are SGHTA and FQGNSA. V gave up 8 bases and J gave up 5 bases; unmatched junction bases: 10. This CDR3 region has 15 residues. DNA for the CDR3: TGTGCCAGCTCCCGACTAGCGGGGGTAACCCACGAGCAGTACTTC. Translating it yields CASSRLAGVTHEQYF.

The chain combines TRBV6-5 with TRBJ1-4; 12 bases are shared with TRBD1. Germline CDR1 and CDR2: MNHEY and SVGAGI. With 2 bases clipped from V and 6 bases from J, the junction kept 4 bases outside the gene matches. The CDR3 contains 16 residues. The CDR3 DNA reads TGTGCCAGCAGTTACGGGACAGGGGGCCCCTATGAAAAACTGTTTTTT. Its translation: CASSYGTGGPYEKLFF.

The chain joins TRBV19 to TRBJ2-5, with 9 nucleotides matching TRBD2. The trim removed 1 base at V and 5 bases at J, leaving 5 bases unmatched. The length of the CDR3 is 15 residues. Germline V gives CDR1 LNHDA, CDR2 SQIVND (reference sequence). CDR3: CASSIVGSGGETQYF. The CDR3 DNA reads TGTGCCAGTAGTATAGTAGGTAGCGGGGGTGAGACCCAGTACTTC.

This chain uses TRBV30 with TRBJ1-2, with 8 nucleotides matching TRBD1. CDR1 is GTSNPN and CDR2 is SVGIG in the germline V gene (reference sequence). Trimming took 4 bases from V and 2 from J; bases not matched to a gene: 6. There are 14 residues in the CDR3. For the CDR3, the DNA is TGTGCCTGGACCCGGGACAGGCGAAACTATGGCTACACCTTC. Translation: CAWTRDRRNYGYTF.

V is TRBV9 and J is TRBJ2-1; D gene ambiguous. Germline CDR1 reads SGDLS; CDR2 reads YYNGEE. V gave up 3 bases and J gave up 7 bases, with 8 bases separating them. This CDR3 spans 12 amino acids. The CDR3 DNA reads TGTGCCAGCAGCGCCTCCTCGAATGAGCAGTTCTTC. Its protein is CASSASSNEQFF.

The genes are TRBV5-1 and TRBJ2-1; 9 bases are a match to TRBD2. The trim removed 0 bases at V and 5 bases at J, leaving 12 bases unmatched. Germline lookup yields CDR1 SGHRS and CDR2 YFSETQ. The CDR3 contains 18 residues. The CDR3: CASSLAVRREGLNNEQFF. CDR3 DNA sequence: TGCGCCAGCAGCTTGGCTGTTAGGCGGGAGGGACTCAACAATGAGCAGTTCTTC.

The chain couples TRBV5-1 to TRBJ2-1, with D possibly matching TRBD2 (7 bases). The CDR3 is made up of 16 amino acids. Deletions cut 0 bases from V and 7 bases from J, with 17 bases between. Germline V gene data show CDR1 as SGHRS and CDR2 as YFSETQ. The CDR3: CASSLVFGGQRNEQFF. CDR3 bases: TGCGCCAGCAGCTTGGTGTTCGGGGGGCAGAGAAATGAGCAGTTCTTC. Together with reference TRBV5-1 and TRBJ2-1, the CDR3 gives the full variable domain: KAGVTQTPRYLIKTRGQQVTLSCSPISGHRSVSWYQQTPGQGLQFLFEYFSETQRNKGNFPGRFSGRQFSNSRSEMNVSTLELGDSALYLCASSLVFGGQRNEQFFGPGTRLTVL.

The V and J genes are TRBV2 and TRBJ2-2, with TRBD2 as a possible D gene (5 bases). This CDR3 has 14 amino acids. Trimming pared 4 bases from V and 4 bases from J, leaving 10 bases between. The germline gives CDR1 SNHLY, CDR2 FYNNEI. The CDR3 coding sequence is TGTGCCAGCAGTGTATCCGGGGTCACCGGGGAGCTGTTTTTT. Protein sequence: CASSVSGVTGELFF. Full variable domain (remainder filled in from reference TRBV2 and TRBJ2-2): EPEVTQTPSHQVTQMGQEVILRCVPISNHLYFYWYRQILGQKVEFLVSFYNNEISEKSEIFDDQFSVERPDGSNFTLKIRSTKLEDSAMYFCASSVSGVTGELFFGEGSRLTVL.

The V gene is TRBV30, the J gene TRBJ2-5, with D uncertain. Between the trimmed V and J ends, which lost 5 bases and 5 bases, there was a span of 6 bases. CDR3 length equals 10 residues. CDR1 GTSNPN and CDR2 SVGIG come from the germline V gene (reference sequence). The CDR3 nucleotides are TGTGCCTGGTCCGAGGAGACCCAGTACTTC. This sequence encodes CAWSEETQYF.

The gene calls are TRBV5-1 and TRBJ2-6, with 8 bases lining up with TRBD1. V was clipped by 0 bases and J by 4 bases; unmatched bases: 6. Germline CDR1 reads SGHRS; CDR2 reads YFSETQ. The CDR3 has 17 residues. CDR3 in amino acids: CASSLAQGARGANVLTF. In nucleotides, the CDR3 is TGCGCCAGCAGCTTGGCCCAGGGGGCGCGAGGGGCCAACGTCCTGACTTTC.

The CDR3 coding sequence is TGTGCCAGCTCACCAGCCCTAGCGGGAGTAGTTGAGCAGTTCTTC. Translated: CASSPALAGVVEQFF. V usage is TRBV18 and J usage is TRBJ2-1; 10 nucleotides line up with TRBD2. The V gene's germline CDR1 is KGHSH and CDR2 LQKENI. The CDR3 covers 15 residues. The ends lost 2 bases at V and 9 bases at J; junction bases unmatched: 7. Complete variable domain (other parts from reference TRBV18 and TRBJ2-1): NAGVMQNPRHLVRRRGQEARLRCSPMKGHSHVYWYRQLPEEGLKFMVYLQKENIIDESGMPKERFSAEFPKEGPSILRIQQVVRGDSAAYFCASSPALAGVVEQFFGPGTRLTVL.

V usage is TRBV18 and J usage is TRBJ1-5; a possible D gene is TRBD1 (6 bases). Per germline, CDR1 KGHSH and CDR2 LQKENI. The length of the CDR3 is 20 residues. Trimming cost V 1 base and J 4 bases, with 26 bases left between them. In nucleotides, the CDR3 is TGTGCCAGCTCACCACTAATATTCCCAGGGGCCCCTATTGGTAATCAGCCCCAGCATTTT. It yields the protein CASSPLIFPGAPIGNQPQHF.

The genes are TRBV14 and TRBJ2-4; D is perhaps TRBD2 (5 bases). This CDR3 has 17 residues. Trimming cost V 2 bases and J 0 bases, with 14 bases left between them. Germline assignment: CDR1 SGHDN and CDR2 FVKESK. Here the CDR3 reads CASSQTRGSPAKNIQYF. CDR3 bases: TGTGCCAGCAGCCAAACGCGAGGGTCTCCAGCCAAAAACATTCAGTACTTC.

The CDR3 DNA sequence: TGTGCCTGGAGTGTGGGTTCGGGTATGGGAAACACCATATATTTT. Protein product: CAWSVGSGMGNTIYF. V is TRBV30 and J is TRBJ1-3; unclear D gene. Germline V gene data show CDR1 as GTSNPN and CDR2 as SVGIG (reference sequence). This CDR3 is 15 amino acids long. V lost 0 bases to trimming and J lost 4 bases, with 13 bases between them. Using reference TRBV30 and TRBJ1-3 for the parts outside the CDR3, the full variable domain is SQTIHQWPATLVQPVGSPLSLECTVEGTSNPNLYWYRQAAGRGLQLLFYSVGIGQISSEVPQNLSASRPQDRQFILSSKKLLLSDSGFYLCAWSVGSGMGNTIYFGEGSWLTVV.